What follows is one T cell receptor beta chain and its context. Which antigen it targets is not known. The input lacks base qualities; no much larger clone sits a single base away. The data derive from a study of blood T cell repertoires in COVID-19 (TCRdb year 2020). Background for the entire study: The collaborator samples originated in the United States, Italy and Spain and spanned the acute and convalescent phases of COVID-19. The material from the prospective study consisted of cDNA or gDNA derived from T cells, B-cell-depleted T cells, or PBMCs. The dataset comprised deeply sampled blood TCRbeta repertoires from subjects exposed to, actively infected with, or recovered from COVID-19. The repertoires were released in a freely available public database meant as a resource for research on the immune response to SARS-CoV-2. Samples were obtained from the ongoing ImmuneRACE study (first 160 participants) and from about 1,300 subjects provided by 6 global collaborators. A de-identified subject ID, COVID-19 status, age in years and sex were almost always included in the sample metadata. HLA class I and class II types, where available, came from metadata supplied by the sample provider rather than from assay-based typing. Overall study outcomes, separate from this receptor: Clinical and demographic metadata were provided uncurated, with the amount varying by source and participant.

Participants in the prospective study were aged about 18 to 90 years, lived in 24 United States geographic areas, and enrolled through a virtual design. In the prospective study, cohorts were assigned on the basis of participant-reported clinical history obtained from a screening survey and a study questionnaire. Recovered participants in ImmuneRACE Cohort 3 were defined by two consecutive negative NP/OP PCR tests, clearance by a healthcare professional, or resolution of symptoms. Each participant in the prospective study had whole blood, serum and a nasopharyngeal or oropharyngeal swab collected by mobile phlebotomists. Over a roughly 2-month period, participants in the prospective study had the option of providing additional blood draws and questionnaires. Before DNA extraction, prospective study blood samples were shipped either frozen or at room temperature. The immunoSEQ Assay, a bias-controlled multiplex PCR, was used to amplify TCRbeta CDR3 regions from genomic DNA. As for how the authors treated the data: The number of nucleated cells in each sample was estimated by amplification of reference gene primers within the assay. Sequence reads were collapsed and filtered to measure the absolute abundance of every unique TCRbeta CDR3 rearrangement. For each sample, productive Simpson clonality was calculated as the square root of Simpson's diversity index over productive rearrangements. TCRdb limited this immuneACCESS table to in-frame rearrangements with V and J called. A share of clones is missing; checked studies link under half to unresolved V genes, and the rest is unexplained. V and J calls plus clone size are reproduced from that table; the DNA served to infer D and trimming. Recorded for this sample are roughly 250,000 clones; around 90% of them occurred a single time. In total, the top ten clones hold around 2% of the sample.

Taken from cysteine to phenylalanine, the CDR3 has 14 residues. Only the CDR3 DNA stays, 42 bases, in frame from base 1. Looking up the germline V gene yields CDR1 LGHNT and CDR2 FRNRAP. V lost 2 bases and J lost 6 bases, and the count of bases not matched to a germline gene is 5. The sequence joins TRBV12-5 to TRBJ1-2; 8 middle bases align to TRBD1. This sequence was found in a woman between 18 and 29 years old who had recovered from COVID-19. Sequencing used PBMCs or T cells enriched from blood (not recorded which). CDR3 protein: CASGLPQGVHGYTF. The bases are TGTGCTAGTGGTTTGCCACAGGGGGTCCATGGCTACACCTTC.